A selection of T cell receptor beta chains follows, all from one sample in a study of read filtering for tumor transcriptome and immune sequencing. MiXCR, applied by TCRdb to the reads, yields one record per CDR3 protein. This sample has approximately 140,000 distinct CDR3 sequences, with about 13% found just once. The specimen sequenced was a population of CD138-negative cells sorted from bone marrow. Receptor source: a donor at least 40 years old with multiple myeloma. The CDR3 runs from the conserved cysteine through the conserved F or W. The D gene is left open where the match is weak. The listing skips clone size in some rows; elsewhere it reads once, few, many or a size class.

d_gene,abundance,v_gene,j_gene,CDR3nt,CDR3aa
.,many,TRBV27,TRBJ2-7,TGTGCCAGCAGTTGGACCGGGTCGTACGAGCAGTACTTC,CASSWTGSYEQYF
.,many,TRBV25-1,TRBJ2-2,TGTGCCAGCAGTGAGGGCGTTCCGAACACCGGGGAGCTGTTTTTT,CASSEGVPNTGELFF
TRBD1,many,TRBV7-2,TRBJ2-2,TGTGCCAGCAGCTTAGTTGTGACAGGGGGCACCGGGGAGCTGTTTTTT,CASSLVVTGGTGELFF
.,many,TRBV19,TRBJ2-2,TGTGCCAGTAGTATTACGAAGAACACCGGGGAGCTGTTTTTT,CASSITKNTGELFF
TRBD1,many,TRBV7-2,TRBJ2-7,TGTGCCAGCAGCTTAGCAGGGACAGGAGATCCCTACGAGCAGTACTTC,CASSLAGTGDPYEQYF
.,few,TRBV29-1,TRBJ2-7,TGCGGCGTTGGACACCTTAATCCATCCGAGCAGTACTTC,CGVGHLNPSEQYF
TRBD1,many,TRBV6-2/TRBV6-3,TRBJ1-5,TGTGCCAGCAGTTACTTACAGGGGATCGGCAATCAGCCCCAGCATTTT,CASSYLQGIGNQPQHF
TRBD1,few,TRBV10-3,TRBJ1-2,TGTGCCATCATGCCAGGACAGGGGCGGTATAACTATGGCTACACCTTC,CAIMPGQGRYNYGYTF
TRBD2,many,TRBV12-3/TRBV12-4,TRBJ2-1,TGTGCCAGCAACGCCCCTAGCGGGAGTTACAATGAGCAGTTCTTC,CASNAPSGSYNEQFF
.,many,TRBV19,TRBJ2-2,TGTGCCAGTATGGGGATCAACCTAGGCGGGGAGCTGTTTTTT,CASMGINLGGELFF
TRBD2,few,TRBV19,TRBJ2-7,TGTGCCAGTAAGGCGGGAGGAAGATCCTACGAGCAGTACTTC,CASKAGGRSYEQYF
.,few,TRBV7-3,TRBJ2-6,TGTGCCAGCAGCTTAATGAGACTCGGAACAGGGGGGGCCAACGTCCTGACTTTT,CASSLMRLGTGGANVLTF
TRBD1,.,TRBV29-1,TRBJ2-2,TGCAGCGGACAGGGGGCGAACACCGGGGAGCTGTTTTTT,CSGQGANTGELFF
.,many,TRBV9,TRBJ1-4,TGTGCCAGCAGCTCCCGTGGCGCCTATAATGAAAAACTGTTTTTT,CASSSRGAYNEKLFF
.,many,TRBV20-1,TRBJ2-7,TGCAGTGCTAGGGCCCGTCCGACCTACGAGCAGTACTTC,CSARARPTYEQYF
.,many,TRBV29-1,TRBJ2-7,TGCAGCGTCGCCTTTGGTGGCTGGAGCGAGCAGTACTTC,CSVAFGGWSEQYF
.,many,TRBV27,TRBJ1-5,TGTGCCAGCAGGCCGACAGGCCCATCGGGCAGGGAGCCCCAGCATTTT,CASRPTGPSGREPQHF
TRBD2,many,TRBV14,TRBJ2-1,TGTGCCAGCAGCCAAAGGGGACTAGGATACAATGAGCAGTTCTTC,CASSQRGLGYNEQFF
.,many,TRBV3-1,TRBJ1-1,TGTGCCAGCAGCCGCGGGCCCGAAGCTTTCTTT,CASSRGPEAFF
TRBD1,many,TRBV15,TRBJ1-1,TGTGCCACCAGCAGAGTGGGTGACAGGGCTGAAGCTTTCTTT,CATSRVGDRAEAFF
.,many,TRBV24-1,TRBJ2-3,TGTGCCACCAGTGATTTAGATACGCAGTATTTT,CATSDLDTQYF
.,many,TRBV19,TRBJ2-1,TGTGCCAGTAGGCGGCCTGGCGCCAGCTCCTACAATGAGCAGTTCTTC,CASRRPGASSYNEQFF
.,many,TRBV12-3/TRBV12-4,TRBJ1-2,TGTGCCAGCAGTCCCCCGCTAACTAACTATGGCTACACCTTC,CASSPPLTNYGYTF
TRBD2,many,TRBV15,TRBJ2-7,TGTGCCACCAGCGGGACCCGGGGGGGGCGTGAGCAGTACTTC,CATSGTRGGREQYF
TRBD2,many,TRBV19,TRBJ2-5,TGTGCCAGTAGTAGGCTAGCGGAGGGGATCCAAGAGACCCAGTACTTC,CASSRLAEGIQETQYF
.,many,TRBV6-1,TRBJ2-1,TGTGCCAGCAGATTTTGGGACCAGTACAATGAGCAGTTCTTC,CASRFWDQYNEQFF
TRBD1,many,TRBV7-9,TRBJ2-1,TGTGCCAGCTCCTCCGGGACAGGGTTCGGTGAGCAGTTCTTC,CASSSGTGFGEQFF
.,many,TRBV29-1,TRBJ2-5,TGCAGCGTTGAGCGGAAAGAGACCCAGTACTTC,CSVERKETQYF
.,many,TRBV7-2,TRBJ1-1,TGTGCCAGCAGCTTTGCCACCGTCCTGAACACTGAAGCTTTCTTT,CASSFATVLNTEAFF
.,.,TRBV14,TRBJ2-1,TGTGCCAGCAGCCTTAGGATCAATGAGCAGTTCTTC,CASSLRINEQFF
.,many,TRBV29-1,TRBJ1-2,TGCAGCGTTGAAGCCGGGGGGGCAGGCCCCTATGGCTACACCTTC,CSVEAGGAGPYGYTF
.,.,TRBV4-1,TRBJ2-1,TGCGCCAGCAGCCAAGTTGGAGGGCGGGCTGGAGTCGGTGAGCAGTTCTTC,CASSQVGGRAGVGEQFF
.,many,TRBV27,TRBJ2-1,TGTGCCAGCAGTCCGAAAAGGTACAATGAGCAGTTCTTC,CASSPKRYNEQFF
TRBD2,.,TRBV28,TRBJ2-1,TGTGCCAGCGGTCTCAGGACTAGCGGGAGTAGGGACAACGAGCAGTTCTTC,CASGLRTSGSRDNEQFF
TRBD2,many,TRBV29-1,TRBJ2-3,TGCAGCGTTGAAGACCCCCTAGCGGGAGCGCCAGATACGCAGTATTTT,CSVEDPLAGAPDTQYF
.,many,TRBV7-3,TRBJ2-2,TGTGCCAGCAGCTTTTCGACTAGCACCGGGGAGCTGTTTTTT,CASSFSTSTGELFF
.,many,TRBV12-3/TRBV12-4,TRBJ2-2,TGTGCCAGCACCCTCGGACTGATCACCGGGGAGCTGTTTTTT,CASTLGLITGELFF
.,many,TRBV7-2,TRBJ2-7,TGTGCCAGCAGCTTGTCCTCCGGACTCGGGTACGAGCAGTACTTC,CASSLSSGLGYEQYF
.,many,TRBV4-3,TRBJ1-1,TGCGCCAGCAGCCAAGATACCGCAGGGTGGAGTACTGAAGCTTTCTTT,CASSQDTAGWSTEAFF
.,many,TRBV7-9,TRBJ1-2,TGTGCCAGCAGCTTAGCTTCCCAACCTAACTATGGCTACACCTTC,CASSLASQPNYGYTF
.,.,TRBV2,TRBJ2-1,TGTGCCACCGAGGGGCCCGGGAGCGCCTACAATGAGCAGTTCTTC,CATEGPGSAYNEQFF
TRBD2,many,TRBV27,TRBJ2-7,TGTGCCAGCAAACGGGAGGGGGGCCCCTACGAGCAGTACTTC,CASKREGGPYEQYF
.,many,TRBV24-1,TRBJ1-2,TGTGCCACCAGTGATTTCCCCACTGGGCGCTATGGCTACACCTTC,CATSDFPTGRYGYTF
TRBD2,many,TRBV20-1,TRBJ2-3,TGCAGTGCTTCGGCCCCCACTAGCGGACCCAGCACAGATACGCAGTATTTT,CSASAPTSGPSTDTQYF
TRBD1,many,TRBV11-2,TRBJ1-1,TGTGCCAGCAGTTACGGACAGGGTAACACTGAAGCTTTCTTT,CASSYGQGNTEAFF
.,many,TRBV27,TRBJ2-1,TGTGCCAGCAGTTTAAGGGGACTCGATGAGCAGTTCTTC,CASSLRGLDEQFF
.,many,TRBV29-1,TRBJ2-5,TGCAGCGTTGCCGGTTCAAGAGGGGGGACCCAGTACTTC,CSVAGSRGGTQYF
.,.,TRBV24-1,TRBJ2-3,TGTGCCACCAGTGGCTCCGGGGCAGGGGCAGATACGCAGTATTTT,CATSGSGAGADTQYF